The 10 T cell receptor beta chains below come from one sample, sequenced in a study of blood T cell repertoires in COVID-19. Sequencing used immunoSEQ multiplex PCR; TCRdb keeps in-frame clones, though not all of them. The sample consists of some 250,000 clones, approximately 88% of them appearing once. What was sequenced was peripheral blood. The source of these receptors is a woman younger than 45 with acute or convalescent COVID-19.

In this sample, this clone turned up once. The chain employs TRBV25-1 and TRBJ1-2, with 7 bases fitting TRBD1. The CDR3 length is 14 residues. Germline values: CDR1 MGHDK, CDR2 SYGVNS. Trimming cost V 4 bases and J 7 bases; bases outside gene matches: 9. DNA of the CDR3: TGTGCCAGCAGTGCGTTGGACAGGTCGGGTGGCTACACCTTC. Its protein product is CASSALDRSGGYTF.

This chain joins TRBV25-1 and TRBJ2-6; TRBD1 agrees at 10 bases. CDR1 is MGHDK and CDR2 is SYGVNS in the germline V gene. Losses at the gene ends were 3 bases for V and 2 bases for J; bases not matched to a gene: 7. This CDR3 is built from 18 residues. DNA of the CDR3: TGTGCCAGCAGTGAGCGGACAGGGGGGAATGCTGGGGCCAACGTCCTGACTTTC. Amino acids: CASSERTGGNAGANVLTF.

There are a few counts of this clone. V is TRBV11-2 and J is TRBJ1-6; D is unresolved. The V gene's germline CDR1 is SGHAT and CDR2 FQNNGV. V gave up 3 bases and J gave up 5 bases, with 14 bases separating them. The CDR3 is 16 amino acids. The CDR3 here is CASSFPRGDDNSPLHF. The CDR3 nucleotides are TGTGCCAGCAGCTTCCCCCGGGGAGATGATAATTCACCCCTCCACTTT.

This clone was seen a handful of times. This chain connects TRBV5-4 to TRBJ1-3, with D possibly matching TRBD1 (6 bases). V was trimmed by 0 bases and J by 4 bases, leaving 20 bases between them. Germline V gene data show CDR1 as SGHNT and CDR2 as YYREEE (reference sequence). The CDR3 consists of 18 residues. The CDR3, as DNA: TGTGCCAGCAGCTTGGGCATTTCCGGGACATTGAGGGGAAACACCATATATTTT. The encoded protein is CASSLGISGTLRGNTIYF. Using reference TRBV5-4 and TRBJ1-3 for the parts outside the CDR3, the full variable domain is ETGVTQSPTHLIKTRGQQVTLRCSSQSGHNTVSWYQQALGQGPQFIFQYYREEENGRGNFPPRFSGLQFPNYSSELNVNALELDDSALYLCASSLGISGTLRGNTIYFGEGSWLTVV.

V usage is TRBV6-2 or TRBV6-3 and J usage is TRBJ2-1, with D tentatively TRBD1 (5 bases). V was pared by 2 bases and J by 3 bases, with 8 bases between. This CDR3 is 14 amino acids long. CDR1 is MNHEY, CDR2 SVGEGT, per germline. This CDR3 is CASSYLQVYNEQFF. The CDR3 DNA reads TGTGCCAGCAGTTACCTACAGGTCTACAATGAGCAGTTCTTC.

The chain has TRBV6-6 and TRBJ1-2; D unclear. The CDR3 loop spans 13 amino acids. Trimming took 2 bases from V and 2 from J, leaving 6 bases between them. Germline V lookup: CDR1 MNHNY, CDR2 SVGAGI (reference sequence). CDR3 region: CASSYDKNYGYTF. The CDR3 bases are TGTGCCAGCAGTTACGACAAAAACTATGGCTACACCTTC.

V and J are TRBV9 and TRBJ2-3; 9 nucleotides line up with TRBD2. The CDR3 spans 15 residues. Germline loops: CDR1 SGDLS, CDR2 YYNGEE. The trim removed 2 bases at V and 4 bases at J, leaving 5 bases unmatched. The chain's CDR3 is CASSVGGRAADTQYF. The CDR3 DNA reads as TGTGCCAGCAGCGTTGGCGGGAGGGCCGCAGATACGCAGTATTTT. Together with reference TRBV9 and TRBJ2-3, the CDR3 gives the full variable domain: DSGVTQTPKHLITATGQRVTLRCSPRSGDLSVYWYQQSLDQGLQFLIQYYNGEERAKGNILERFSAQQFPDLHSELNLSSLELGDSALYFCASSVGGRAADTQYFGPGTRLTVL.

This clone was detected a few times. The V and J genes are TRBV6-2 or TRBV6-3 and TRBJ2-7; no clear D gene. V was shortened by 2 bases and J by 3 bases, with 5 bases between the two germline ends. Germline V gives CDR1 MNHEY, CDR2 SVGEGT. The CDR3 sequence is 12 residues long. The chain's CDR3 is CASSYRYYEQYF. CDR3 DNA: TGTGCCAGCAGTTACCGGTACTACGAGCAGTACTTC.

This chain joins TRBV5-6 and TRBJ2-7; no clear D gene. There are 15 residues in the CDR3. Germline V gene lookup returns CDR1 SGHDT and CDR2 YYEEEE. V lost 3 bases and J 0 bases, leaving 13 bases between the germline ends. As DNA, the CDR3 is TGTGCCAGCAGCTATACGAGACTTTACTCCTACGAGCAGTACTTC. Its protein product is CASSYTRLYSYEQYF.

J is TRBJ1-2 and V is TRBV5-1; TRBD1 agrees at 8 bases. The CDR3 loop spans 14 amino acids. V shed 3 bases and J 2 bases; nucleotides not matched to a gene: 3. Germline V gene lookup returns CDR1 SGHRS and CDR2 YFSETQ. This CDR3 is CASSSTGGNYGYTF. DNA of the CDR3: TGCGCCAGCAGCTCCACAGGGGGAAACTATGGCTACACCTTC.